Below, 21 T cell receptor beta chains from the same sample are listed, as sequenced in a study of preoperative IRX-2 immunotherapy in early breast cancer (dated by TCRdb to between 2018 and 2020). Reading the label with the study, this specimen's treatment or condition is: preoperative locoregional IRX-2 cytokine immunotherapy. Library preparation was by the immunoSEQ multiplex PCR assay. TCRdb retrieved this table from immuneACCESS and kept in-frame rearrangements only. Not all clones are present; in checked studies, unresolved V genes account for under half, and no reason is known for the remainder. The sample table records 25,000 to 30,000 clones; over 75% of these occur just once. The ten largest account for roughly 3.2% of the sample. The sample was collected from a patient treated with IRX-2 immunotherapy. The source is a human donor with breast cancer.

CDR3 region: CASSIRGFSGQYF. The CDR3 coding sequence is TGTGCCAGCAGTATTCGGGGGTTCTCCGGGCAGTACTTC. The V and J genes are TRBV28 and TRBJ2-5; D is perhaps TRBD2 (6 bases). The V and J ends lost 5 bases and 11 bases respectively, with 18 bases between them. CDR1 is MDHEN and CDR2 is SYDVKM in the germline V gene. The CDR3 totals 13 residues. The whole variable domain, filled in from reference TRBV28 and TRBJ2-5, reads DVKVTQSSRYLVKRTGEKVFLECVQDMDHENMFWYRQDPGLGLRLIYFSYDVKMKEKGDIPEGYSVSREKKERFSLILESASTNQTSMYLCASSIRGFSGQYFGPGTRLLVL.

This rearrangement joins TRBV7-1 to TRBJ2-2, with D possibly called TRBD1 or TRBD2 (5 bases each). TRBV7-1 counts as an open reading frame of uncertain function. This CDR3 comprises 16 residues. V was pared by 5 bases and J by 0 bases, with 13 bases between. The CDR3 spells CASSQEGHANTGELFF. CDR3 coding DNA: TGTGCCAGCAGCCAAGAGGGGCACGCGAACACCGGGGAGCTGTTTTTT.

This rearrangement joins TRBV5-1 to TRBJ2-3, with D possibly being TRBD1 (5 bases). Germline loops: CDR1 SGHRS, CDR2 YFSETQ. V was clipped by 5 bases and J by 5 bases, with 18 bases between them. This CDR3 is 15 amino acids long. The CDR3, as DNA: TGCGCCAGCAGGAGGTCCCAGGGTTCCGTAGATACGCAGTATTTT. It translates to CASRRSQGSVDTQYF. The entire variable domain, with the rest obtained from reference TRBV5-1 and TRBJ2-3, is as follows: KAGVTQTPRYLIKTRGQQVTLSCSPISGHRSVSWYQQTPGQGLQFLFEYFSETQRNKGNFPGRFSGRQFSNSRSEMNVSTLELGDSALYLCASRRSQGSVDTQYFGPGTRLTVL.

V and J are TRBV5-1 and TRBJ2-3; possibly TRBD1 for D (5 bases). The ends were cut back, 0 bases at V and 2 bases at J, with 7 bases in the middle. The V gene's germline CDR1 is SGHRS and CDR2 YFSETQ. The length of the CDR3 is 14 residues. CDR3 residues: CASSLEGATDTQYF. CDR3 coding DNA: TGCGCCAGCAGCTTGGAAGGGGCCACAGATACGCAGTATTTT.

This clone has more than one count but fewer than ten. The J gene is TRBJ2-5, the V gene TRBV29-1; tentatively, D is TRBD1 or TRBD2 (5 bases each). Germline assignment: CDR1 SQVTM and CDR2 ANQGSEA. V was trimmed by 7 bases and J by 0 bases, leaving 12 bases between them. The CDR3 runs to 13 residues. CDR3: CSETGTDQETQYF. In DNA form, the CDR3 reads TGCAGCGAAACCGGGACGGACCAAGAGACCCAGTACTTC.

This chain uses TRBV10-2 with TRBJ2-5; D is uncertain. Germline CDR1 reads WSHSY; CDR2 reads SAAADI. Trimming left V 5 bases short and J 5 bases short, with 9 bases between. The CDR3 sequence is 12 residues long. The CDR3 sequence is CASSKGRETQYF. CDR3 sequence (DNA): TGCGCCAGCAGTAAAGGGCGGGAGACCCAGTACTTC.

CDR3 loop: CSAGRMDEKLFF. The CDR3 DNA reads as TGCAGCGCAGGACGGATGGATGAAAAACTGTTTTTT. The chain employs TRBV29-1 and TRBJ1-4; D uncertain. The V gene lost 7 bases and the J gene lost 6 bases, with 12 bases spanning the gap. The CDR3 sequence is 12 residues long. CDR1 SQVTM and CDR2 ANQGSEA come from the germline V gene.

This sequence joins TRBV28 and TRBJ2-7, with D uncertain. In germline, CDR1 is MDHEN, CDR2 SYDVKM. The CDR3 has 12 residues. V gave up 3 bases and J gave up 5 bases, with 8 bases separating them. CDR3 sequence reads: CASSFTRHEQYF. The CDR3, as DNA: TGTGCCAGCAGTTTTACCCGACACGAGCAGTACTTC.

The rearrangement links TRBV7-6 to TRBJ2-3; no reliable D call. The CDR3 totals 14 residues. V was clipped by 3 bases and J by 2 bases, with 9 bases between them. Germline V gene lookup returns CDR1 SGHVS and CDR2 FNYEAQ. The CDR3 sequence: CASSLVAATDTQYF. The CDR3 region has the DNA TGTGCCAGCAGCTTGGTGGCAGCCACAGATACGCAGTATTTT.

V usage is TRBV11-3 and J usage is TRBJ2-2; 9 bases are a match to TRBD1. The trim removed 5 bases at V and 5 bases at J, leaving 12 bases unmatched. The germline CDR1 and CDR2 sequences are SGHNT and YENEEA. The CDR3 totals 17 residues. The CDR3 here is CASSSRVDRGGTGELFF. CDR3 sequence (DNA): TGTGCCAGCAGCAGCAGAGTCGACAGGGGGGGAACCGGGGAGCTGTTTTTT.

The chain recombines TRBV29-1 with TRBJ1-1; 10 bases fit TRBD1. The CDR3 runs 15 residues. V was clipped by 0 bases and J by 3 bases; unmatched bases: 4. Germline V gene sequence: CDR1 SQVTM, CDR2 ANQGSEA. CDR3: CSVEDPGTGDTEAFF. CDR3 bases: TGCAGCGTTGAAGATCCCGGGACAGGGGACACTGAAGCTTTCTTT. The full variable domain, in which reference TRBV29-1 and TRBJ1-1 provide the parts outside the CDR3, is SAVISQKPSRDICQRGTSLTIQCQVDSQVTMMFWYRQQPGQSLTLIATANQGSEATYESGFVIDKFPISRPNLTFSTLTVSNMSPEDSSIYLCSVEDPGTGDTEAFFGQGTRLTVV.

The V call is TRBV19, the J call TRBJ2-4, with 8 nucleotides matching TRBD2. CDR1 and CDR2 (germline): LNHDA, SQIVND (reference sequence). The CDR3 covers 17 residues. V shed 3 bases, J shed 0 bases, and the junction held 7 bases outside the gene matches. The CDR3 is CASSIPGGGLAKNIQYF. The CDR3 DNA reads TGTGCCAGTAGTATCCCCGGGGGGGGTCTAGCCAAAAACATTCAGTACTTC. The full variable domain, in which reference TRBV19 and TRBJ2-4 provide the parts outside the CDR3, is DGGITQSPKYLFRKEGQNVTLSCEQNLNHDAMYWYRQDPGQGLRLIYYSQIVNDFQKGDIAEGYSVSREKKESFPLTVTSAQKNPTAFYLCASSIPGGGLAKNIQYFGAGTRLSVL.

This clone has just one count. The rearrangement uses TRBV6-8 and TRBJ1-1; no firm D call. The V gene's germline CDR1 is MNHGY and CDR2 SAAAGT. This CDR3 region has 14 residues. Trimming cost V 3 bases and J 1 base, with 9 bases left between them. Here the CDR3 DNA reads TGTGCCAGCAGTTATGGGTACAGGAACACTGAAGCTTTCTTT. It translates to CASSYGYRNTEAFF.

The chain is built from TRBV11-3 and TRBJ2-3; 10 bases are a match to TRBD2. CDR1 and CDR2 (germline): SGHNT, YENEEA. The CDR3 has 16 amino acids. V dropped 5 bases and J dropped 2; count of bases not matched to a gene: 7. CDR3 DNA: TGTGCCAGCAGCCCCGGACTAGCGGAATACACAGATACGCAGTATTTT. Protein sequence: CASSPGLAEYTDTQYF.

This clone was seen just once. The chain recombines TRBV11-3 with TRBJ2-4; 9 nucleotides align to TRBD1. The junction had 5 bases not matched to a gene; V was cut back by 3 bases and J by 2 bases. CDR3 length equals 16 residues. Looked up from germline, CDR1 is SGHNT and CDR2 is YENEEA. The CDR3 coding sequence is TGTGCCAGCAGCTTGGGACAGGGCGGGTCCAAAAACATTCAGTACTTC. This encodes CASSLGQGGSKNIQYF.

The gene calls are TRBV7-7 and TRBJ2-1, with D hard to call. CDR3 length: 14 amino acids. Trimming took off 5 bases at V and 0 bases at J, with 8 bases between the two ends. The germline gives CDR1 SSHAT, CDR2 FNYEAQ (reference sequence). CDR3 sequence: CASSQPGSYNEQFF. CDR3 sequence (DNA): TGTGCCAGCAGCCAGCCGGGCTCCTACAATGAGCAGTTCTTC.

The chain links TRBV1 to TRBJ2-2. TRBV1 is marked as a pseudogene. The CDR3 contains 16 residues. The CDR3 protein is CASSQGGGLNTGELFF. As DNA, the CDR3 is TGCGCCAGCAGCCAAGGGGGCGGACTGAACACCGGGGAGCTGTTTTTT.

The chain is built from TRBV1 and TRBJ2-1; the table's TRBD2 call for D was not verified on the DNA. TRBV1 is a listed pseudogene. This CDR3 has 16 residues. CDR3 DNA: TGCGCCAGCAGCCAAGATGATTACGGCGGCCACAATGAGCAGTTCTTC. It encodes CASSQDDYGGHNEQFF.

The chain couples TRBV11-3 to TRBJ2-3, with 13 positions matching TRBD2. J was trimmed by 0 bases and V by 3 bases; bases with no gene match: 0. CDR3 length: 16 amino acids. Germline V gene sequence: CDR1 SGHNT, CDR2 YENEEA. The CDR3 DNA follows: TGTGCCAGCAGCTTGGGACTAGCGGGAAGCACAGATACGCAGTATTTT. Its protein is CASSLGLAGSTDTQYF.

V is TRBV27 and J is TRBJ1-1; the D gene is possibly TRBD1 (6 bases). V was shortened by 6 bases and J by 5 bases, with 19 bases between the two germline ends. CDR1 and CDR2 from the germline V gene are MNHEY and SMNVEV (reference sequence). The length of the CDR3 is 15 residues. As DNA, the CDR3 is TGTGCCAGCAGCCTCTTAGGGGGGACGGAAACTGAAGCTTTCTTT. This sequence encodes CASSLLGGTETEAFF.

The CDR3 DNA sequence: TGTGCCAGCAGCACCCCAGGGGGCTCCTACGAGCAGTACTTC. Translating it yields CASSTPGGSYEQYF. The chain has TRBV11-3 and TRBJ2-7, with 7 bases lining up with TRBD1. The CDR3 loop spans 14 amino acids. Germline V gene lookup returns CDR1 SGHNT and CDR2 YENEEA. After removal of 5 bases from V and 0 bases from J, the junction contained 4 bases not matched to a gene.